The source of this TCR beta chain is a study of cytomegalovirus exposure and HLA in healthy donors. Study-wide points: As a later analysis showed, several of the most significant clusters appeared to be linked to common viral pathogens. Some 150 TCR beta chains were listed as cytomegalovirus-associated. HLA allele associations emerged for roughly 17,000 TCR beta sequences in a later analysis, at 0.05 false discovery rate.

The PCR had 60 Vbeta and 13 Jbeta primers. Produced via immunoSEQ multiplex PCR; TCRdb's table is partial and in-frame only. The repertoire holds around 140,000 clones, with about two thirds as singletons. V shed 1 base, J shed 5 bases, and the junction held 7 bases outside the gene matches. Per the germline V gene, CDR1 is SGHNT and CDR2 is YENEEA. This CDR3 region has 16 residues. For this clone: The antigen remains unidentified.

The chain combines TRBV11-3 with TRBJ2-3; 9 nucleotides match TRBD2. Sequenced: PBMCs. The sequence was obtained from a man aged 45-65 years in good health and CMV-seropositive. CDR3 sequence (DNA): TGTGCCAGCAGCTTAGTTAGCGGGAGTGTGGTAGATACGCAGTATTTT. Translated, it gives CASSLVSGSVVDTQYF.